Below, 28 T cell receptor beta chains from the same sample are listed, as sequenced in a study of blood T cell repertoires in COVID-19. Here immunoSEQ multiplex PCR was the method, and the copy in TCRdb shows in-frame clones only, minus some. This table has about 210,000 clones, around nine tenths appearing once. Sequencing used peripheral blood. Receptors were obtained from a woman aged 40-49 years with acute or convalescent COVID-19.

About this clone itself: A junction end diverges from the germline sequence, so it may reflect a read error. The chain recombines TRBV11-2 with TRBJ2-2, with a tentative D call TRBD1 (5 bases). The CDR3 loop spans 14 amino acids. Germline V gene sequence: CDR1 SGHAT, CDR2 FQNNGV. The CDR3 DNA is TGTGCCAGCAGCATAGACAGATATCCCGGGGAGCTGTTTTTT. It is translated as CASSIDRYPGELFF.

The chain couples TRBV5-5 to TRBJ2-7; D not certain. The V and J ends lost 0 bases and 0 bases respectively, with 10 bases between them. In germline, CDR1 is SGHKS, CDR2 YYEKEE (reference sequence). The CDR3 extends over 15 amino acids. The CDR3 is CASSLESGSSYEQYV. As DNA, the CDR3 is TGTGCCAGCAGCTTGGAATCAGGATCCTCCTACGAGCAGTACGTC.

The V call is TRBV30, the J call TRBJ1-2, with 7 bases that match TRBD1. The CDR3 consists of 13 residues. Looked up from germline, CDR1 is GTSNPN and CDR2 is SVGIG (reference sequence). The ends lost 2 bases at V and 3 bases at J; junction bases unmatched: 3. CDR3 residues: CAWSLGQDYGYTF. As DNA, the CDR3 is TGTGCCTGGAGTCTCGGACAGGACTATGGCTACACCTTC.

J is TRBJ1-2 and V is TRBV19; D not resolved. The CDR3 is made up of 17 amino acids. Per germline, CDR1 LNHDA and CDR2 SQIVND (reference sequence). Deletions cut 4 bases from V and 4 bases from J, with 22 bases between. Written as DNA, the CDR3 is TGTGCCAGTAGTACCCCCGTTGGAGGGTCCTTGTCCTATGGCTACACCTTC. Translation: CASSTPVGGSLSYGYTF.

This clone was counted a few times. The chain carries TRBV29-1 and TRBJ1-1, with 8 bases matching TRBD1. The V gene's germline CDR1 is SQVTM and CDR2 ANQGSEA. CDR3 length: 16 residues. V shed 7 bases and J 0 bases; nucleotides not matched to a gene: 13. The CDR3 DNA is TGCAGCGCCGCTGGCGAGGACAGGGCTATGAACACTGAAGCTTTCTTT. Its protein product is CSAAGEDRAMNTEAFF.

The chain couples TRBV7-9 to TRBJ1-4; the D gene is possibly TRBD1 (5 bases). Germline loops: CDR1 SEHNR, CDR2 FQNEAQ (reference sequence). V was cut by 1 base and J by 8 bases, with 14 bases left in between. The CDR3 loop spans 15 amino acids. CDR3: CASSLVGHAREKLFF. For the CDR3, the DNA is TGTGCCAGCAGCTTAGTCGGACACGCCCGCGAAAAACTGTTTTTT.

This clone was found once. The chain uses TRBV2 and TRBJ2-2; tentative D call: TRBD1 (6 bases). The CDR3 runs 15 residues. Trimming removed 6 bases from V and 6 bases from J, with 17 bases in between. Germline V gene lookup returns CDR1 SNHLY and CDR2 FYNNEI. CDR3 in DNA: TGTGCCAGCAGCCGCTCACAGGGACGCGCCGGGGAGCTGTTTTTT. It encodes CASSRSQGRAGELFF.

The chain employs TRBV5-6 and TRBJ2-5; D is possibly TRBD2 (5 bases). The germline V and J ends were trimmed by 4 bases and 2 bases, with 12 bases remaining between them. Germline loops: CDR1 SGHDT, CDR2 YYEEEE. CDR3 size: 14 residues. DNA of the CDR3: TGTGCCAGCAGCCTCCCGGGATGGCAAGAGACCCAGTACTTC. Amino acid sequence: CASSLPGWQETQYF.

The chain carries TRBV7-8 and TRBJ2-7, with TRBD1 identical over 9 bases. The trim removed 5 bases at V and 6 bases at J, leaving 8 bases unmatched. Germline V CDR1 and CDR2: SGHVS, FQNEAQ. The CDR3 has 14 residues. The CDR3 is CASSPGDRVTEQYV. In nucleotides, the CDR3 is TGTGCCAGCAGCCCAGGGGACAGGGTAACCGAGCAGTACGTC.

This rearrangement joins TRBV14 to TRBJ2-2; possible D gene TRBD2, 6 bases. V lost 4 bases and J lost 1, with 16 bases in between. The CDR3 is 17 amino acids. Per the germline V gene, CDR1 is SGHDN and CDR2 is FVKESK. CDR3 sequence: CASSPFSGGWNTGELFF. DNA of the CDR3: TGTGCCAGCAGCCCTTTTAGCGGAGGGTGGAACACCGGGGAGCTGTTTTTT.

CDR3 region: CSVETVKGVTEAFF. The CDR3 DNA reads TGCAGCGTTGAAACGGTAAAGGGAGTCACTGAAGCTTTCTTT. The V and J genes are TRBV29-1 and TRBJ1-1; D gene ambiguous. The CDR3 is 14 residues long. Trimming pared 2 bases from V and 4 bases from J, leaving 14 bases between. The germline V gene encodes CDR1 SQVTM and CDR2 ANQGSEA.

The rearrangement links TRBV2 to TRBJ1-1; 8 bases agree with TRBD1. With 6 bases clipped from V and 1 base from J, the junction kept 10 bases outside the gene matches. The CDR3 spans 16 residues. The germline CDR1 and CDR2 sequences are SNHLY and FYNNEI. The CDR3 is CASSFTTGVGNTEAFF. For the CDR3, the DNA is TGTGCCAGCAGCTTTACGACAGGGGTCGGGAACACTGAAGCTTTCTTT. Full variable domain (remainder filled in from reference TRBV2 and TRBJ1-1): EPEVTQTPSHQVTQMGQEVILRCVPISNHLYFYWYRQILGQKVEFLVSFYNNEISEKSEIFDDQFSVERPDGSNFTLKIRSTKLEDSAMYFCASSFTTGVGNTEAFFGQGTRLTVV.

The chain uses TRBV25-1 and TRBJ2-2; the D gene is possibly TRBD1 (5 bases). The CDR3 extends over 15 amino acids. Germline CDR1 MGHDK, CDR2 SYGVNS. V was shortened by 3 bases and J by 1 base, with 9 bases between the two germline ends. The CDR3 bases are TGTGCCAGCAGTGACCTCGACAGGAACACCGGGGAGCTGTTTTTT. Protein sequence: CASSDLDRNTGELFF.

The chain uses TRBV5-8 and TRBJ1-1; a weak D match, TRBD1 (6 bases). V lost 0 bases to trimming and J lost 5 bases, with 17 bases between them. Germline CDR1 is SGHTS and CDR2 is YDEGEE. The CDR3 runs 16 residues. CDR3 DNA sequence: TGTGCCAGCAGCTTGGTGGGCACAGGGACGGGAACTGAAGCTTTCTTT. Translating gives CASSLVGTGTGTEAFF.

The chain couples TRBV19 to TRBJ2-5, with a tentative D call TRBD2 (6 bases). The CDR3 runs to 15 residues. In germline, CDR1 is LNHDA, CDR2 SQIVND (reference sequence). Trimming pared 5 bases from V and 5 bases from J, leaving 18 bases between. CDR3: CASSPSGGVRETQYF. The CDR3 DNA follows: TGTGCCAGTAGTCCTTCGGGCGGGGTACGGGAGACCCAGTACTTC.

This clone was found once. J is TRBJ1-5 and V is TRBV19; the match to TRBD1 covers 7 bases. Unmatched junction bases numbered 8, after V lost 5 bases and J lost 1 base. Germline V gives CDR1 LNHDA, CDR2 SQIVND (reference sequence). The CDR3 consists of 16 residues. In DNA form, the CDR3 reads TGTGCCAGTAGTTCCCGACAGGGAGGCAGCAATCAGCCCCAGCATTTT. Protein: CASSSRQGGSNQPQHF.

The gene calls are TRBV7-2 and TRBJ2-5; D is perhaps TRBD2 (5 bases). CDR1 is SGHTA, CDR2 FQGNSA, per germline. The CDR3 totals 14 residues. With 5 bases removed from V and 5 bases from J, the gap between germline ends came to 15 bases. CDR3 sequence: CASSPTGVLETQYF. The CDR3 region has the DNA TGTGCCAGCAGCCCGACCGGGGTTCTGGAGACCCAGTACTTC.

The CDR3: CASSTYGQGDTEAFF. In DNA form, the CDR3 reads TGTGCCAGTAGTACCTACGGACAGGGGGACACTGAAGCTTTCTTT. The J gene is TRBJ1-1, the V gene TRBV19, with 10 bases matching TRBD1. V was pared by 4 bases and J by 3 bases, with 5 bases of the junction left unmatched. The CDR3 length is 15 residues. Germline V gene data show CDR1 as LNHDA and CDR2 as SQIVND (reference sequence).

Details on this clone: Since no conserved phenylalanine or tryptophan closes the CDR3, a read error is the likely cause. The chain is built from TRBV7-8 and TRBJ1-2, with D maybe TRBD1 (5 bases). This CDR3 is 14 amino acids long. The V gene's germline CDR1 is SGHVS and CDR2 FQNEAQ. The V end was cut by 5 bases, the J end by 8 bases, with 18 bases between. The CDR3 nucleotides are TGTGCCAGCAGCCCCCAGGCATTGCGGGGGGGCTACACCCTC. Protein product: CASSPQALRGGYTL.

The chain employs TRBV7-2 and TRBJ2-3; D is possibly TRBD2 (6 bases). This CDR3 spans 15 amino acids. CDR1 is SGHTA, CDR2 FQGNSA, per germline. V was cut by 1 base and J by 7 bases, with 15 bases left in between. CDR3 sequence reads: CASSLEGDGGNTQYF. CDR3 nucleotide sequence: TGTGCCAGCAGCTTAGAAGGAGACGGCGGGAATACGCAGTATTTT.

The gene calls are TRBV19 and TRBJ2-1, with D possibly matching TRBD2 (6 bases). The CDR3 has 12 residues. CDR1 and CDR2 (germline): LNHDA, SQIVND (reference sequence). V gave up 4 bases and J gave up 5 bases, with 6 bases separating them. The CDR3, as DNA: TGTGCCAGTAGTAGGAGGGACAATGAGCAGTTCTTC. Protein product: CASSRRDNEQFF.

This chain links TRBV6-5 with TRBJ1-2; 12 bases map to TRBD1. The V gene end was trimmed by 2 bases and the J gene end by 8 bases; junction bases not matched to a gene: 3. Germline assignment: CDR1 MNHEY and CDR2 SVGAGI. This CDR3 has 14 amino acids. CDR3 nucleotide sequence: TGTGCCAGCAGTTACAGGGACAGGGGGCGAGGCTACACCTTC. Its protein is CASSYRDRGRGYTF.

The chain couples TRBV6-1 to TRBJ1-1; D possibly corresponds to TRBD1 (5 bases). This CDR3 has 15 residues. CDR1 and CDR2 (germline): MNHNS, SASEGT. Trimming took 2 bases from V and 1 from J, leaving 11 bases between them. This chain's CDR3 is CASSERQGSNTEAFF. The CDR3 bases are TGTGCCAGCAGTGAACGGCAGGGATCGAACACTGAAGCTTTCTTT.

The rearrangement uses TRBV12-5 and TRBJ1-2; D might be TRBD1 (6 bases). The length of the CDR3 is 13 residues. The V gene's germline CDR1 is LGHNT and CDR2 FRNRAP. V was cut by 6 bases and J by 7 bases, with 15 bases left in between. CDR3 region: CASGPQGAGGYTF. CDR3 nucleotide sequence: TGTGCTAGTGGCCCACAGGGAGCTGGTGGCTACACCTTC.

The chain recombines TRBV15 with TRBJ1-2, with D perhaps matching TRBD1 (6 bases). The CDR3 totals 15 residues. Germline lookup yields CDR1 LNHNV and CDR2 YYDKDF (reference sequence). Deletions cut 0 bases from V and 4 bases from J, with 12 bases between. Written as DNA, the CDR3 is TGTGCCACCAGCAGAGATCTGGGGGCCGGCTATGGCTACACCTTC. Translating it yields CATSRDLGAGYGYTF.

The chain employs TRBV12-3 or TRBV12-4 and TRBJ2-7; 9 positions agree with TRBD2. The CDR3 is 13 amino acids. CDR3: CASSFGAGGTPVV. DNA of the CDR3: TGTGCCAGCAGTTTTGGGGCGGGAGGGACACCTGTCGTC.

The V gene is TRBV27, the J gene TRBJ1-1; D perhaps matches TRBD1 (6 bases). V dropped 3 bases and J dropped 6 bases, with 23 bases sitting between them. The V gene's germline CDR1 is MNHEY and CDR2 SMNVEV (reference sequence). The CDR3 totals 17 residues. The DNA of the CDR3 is TGTGCCAGCAGTTTCTTGGCAGGGGATGTTGGGGTATCTGAAGCTTTCTTT. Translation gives CASSFLAGDVGVSEAFF.

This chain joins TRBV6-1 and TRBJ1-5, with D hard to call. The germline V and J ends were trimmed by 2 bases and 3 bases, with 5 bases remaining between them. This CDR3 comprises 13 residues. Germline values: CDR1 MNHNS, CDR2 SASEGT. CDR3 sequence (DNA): TGTGCCAGCAGTGAACGGGACAATCAGCCCCAGCATTTT. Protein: CASSERDNQPQHF.